This is a list of T cell receptor beta chains from one sample in a study of blood T cell repertoires in COVID-19. The method was immunoSEQ multiplex PCR; TCRdb's version includes in-frame clones alone and lacks a portion of them. Of around 130,000 clones in the sample, 85% to 90% were seen once. Sequencing was done on a sample of peripheral blood. The receptors here all came from a man in his sixties or seventies with active or convalescent COVID-19. The CDR3 runs from the conserved cysteine through the conserved F or W. Each record gives: clone size, V gene, J gene, D gene, CDR3 DNA, CDR3 protein. The D gene is left open where the match is weak. The size field is filled for only some rows; it gives once, few, many or a size class.

>.|TRBV28|TRBJ2-1|TRBD2
TGTGCCAGCAGTGTTCATAGCGGGAGCTCCTACAATGAGCAGTTCTTC
CASSVHSGSSYNEQFF
>.|TRBV13|TRBJ2-1|TRBD2
TGTGCCAGCAGCTTCCTTGGGGGGGCCTACAATGAGCAGTTCTTC
CASSFLGGAYNEQFF
>.|TRBV6-5|TRBJ1-1|TRBD1
TGTGCCACGCACACCGGGACAGGGAGGACTGAAGCTTTCTTT
CATHTGTGRTEAFF
>.|TRBV6-5|TRBJ1-4|TRBD1
TGTGCCAGCAGCCCATGGACAGGGGTGAGTGAAAAACTGTTTTTT
CASSPWTGVSEKLFF
>.|TRBV3-1/TRBV3-2|TRBJ1-5|.
TGTGCCAGCAGCCAAGATCTCAATCAGCCCCAGCATTTT
CASSQDLNQPQHF
>once|TRBV7-9|TRBJ1-1|TRBD1
TGTGCCAGCAGCTCAACGGGACAGGGTAACACTGAAGCTTTCTTT
CASSSTGQGNTEAFF
>.|TRBV9|TRBJ2-7|TRBD2
TGTGCCAGCAGCGTAGGGCTAGCGGGAGTTGGGTACGAGCAGTACTTC
CASSVGLAGVGYEQYF
>.|TRBV2|TRBJ1-6|.
TGTGCCAGCAGCCCACAGGGAATGGATAATTCACCCCTCCACTTT
CASSPQGMDNSPLHF
>.|TRBV24-1|TRBJ1-2|.
TGTGCCACCAGTGGGACAGAGCCCTATGCTGGCTACACCTTC
CATSGTEPYAGYTF
>once|TRBV14|TRBJ2-7|.
TGTGCCAGCAGCCGAGCGGGTGGGTTCTACGAGCAGTACTTC
CASSRAGGFYEQYF
>.|TRBV10-3|TRBJ2-7|.
TGTGCCATCAGTCCCGGGACTCCGAAGCACGAGCAGTACTTC
CAISPGTPKHEQYF
>.|TRBV5-1|TRBJ2-2|TRBD2
TGCGCCAGCAGCGGGACTAGCGGGAGTAACACCGGGGAGCTGTTTTTT
CASSGTSGSNTGELFF
>.|TRBV6-5|TRBJ1-2|TRBD1
TGTGCCAGCAGCCCCCCTGGACAGGGACCAGGCTACACCTTC
CASSPPGQGPGYTF
>.|TRBV28|TRBJ1-5|TRBD1
TGTGCCAGCAGTTCCGTCCCGGGACAGGATTCCAATCAGCCCCAGCATTTT
CASSSVPGQDSNQPQHF
>.|TRBV5-1|TRBJ1-3|TRBD1
TGCGCCAGCAGCTCGACAGGGGACCTCTCTGGAAACACCATATATTTT
CASSSTGDLSGNTIYF
>.|TRBV7-3|TRBJ1-1|TRBD1
TGTGCCAGCAGCTCCAGGGGGACAGGGGGCCAGGGAGCTTTCTTT
CASSSRGTGGQGAFF
>.|TRBV11-1|TRBJ2-3|TRBD2
TGTGCCAGTTCGGGGCGGGAGGGCCCGGATACGCAGTATTTT
CASSGREGPDTQYF
>.|TRBV14|TRBJ2-7|TRBD2
TGTGCCAGCAGCCGACCTGGGACTAGCGGGTACGAGCAGTACTTC
CASSRPGTSGYEQYF
>.|TRBV10-3|TRBJ2-3|TRBD2
TGTGCCATCAGTGGTTCGTTTCAACTAGCGGGAATGGATACGCAGTATTTT
CAISGSFQLAGMDTQYF
>.|TRBV27|TRBJ2-7|TRBD1
TGTGCCAGCAGTTCCCTCGGACAGGGGTTGTACGAGCAGTACTTC
CASSSLGQGLYEQYF
>.|TRBV6-6|TRBJ2-7|TRBD2
TGTGCCAGCAGTTACGTCAGCGGGGTCTACGAGCAGTACTTC
CASSYVSGVYEQYF
>.|TRBV15|TRBJ2-3|.
TGTGCCACCAGCAGAGGATTGGGCCATCCCAGATATCCGCAGTATTTT
CATSRGLGHPRYPQYF
>.|TRBV7-8|TRBJ1-1|.
TGTGCCAGCAGCTTAGGAGACCCGGGGTTAGCTGAAGCTTTCTTT
CASSLGDPGLAEAFF
>.|TRBV11-2|TRBJ2-2|.
TGTGCCAGCAAAAACTTAGTCGGGGGTAACACCGGGGAGCTGTTTTTT
CASKNLVGGNTGELFF
>.|TRBV19|TRBJ2-3|.
TGTGCCAGTAGCACAGGTACAGATACGCAGTATTTT
CASSTGTDTQYF
>.|TRBV6-1|TRBJ2-1|TRBD2
TGTGCCAGCAGTGACGCCCCAAGCGGGATCTACAATGAGCAGTTCTTC
CASSDAPSGIYNEQFF
>.|TRBV28|TRBJ1-5|.
TGTGCCAGCAGGGGGGGGAGGGTCCCTCAGCCCCAGCATTTT
CASRGGRVPQPQHF
>.|TRBV25-1|TRBJ1-4|.
TGTGCCAGCAGTGAAACTTTTCGGGGGACTAATGAAAAACTGTTTTTT
CASSETFRGTNEKLFF
>.|TRBV7-8|TRBJ1-5|TRBD1
TGTGCCAGCAGCCCAGGACAGGGCCAACTTAGCAATCAGCCCCAGCATTTT
CASSPGQGQLSNQPQHF
>.|TRBV5-6|TRBJ2-7|.
TGTGCCAGCGATAGGAGGCAGGGGACCTACGAGCAGTACTTC
CASDRRQGTYEQYF
>.|TRBV27|TRBJ1-1|.
TGTGCCAGCAGTCCAGGGATTCGGGAAGCTTTCTTT
CASSPGIREAFF
>.|TRBV6-6|TRBJ1-3|TRBD1
TGTGCCAGCGGAGACAGGGGGCTAGGGAACACCATATATTTT
CASGDRGLGNTIYF
>.|TRBV27|TRBJ1-2|TRBD1
TGTGCCAGCAGTTTATTGTTCCGACAGGGGAAAAACTATGGCTACACCTTC
CASSLLFRQGKNYGYTF
>.|TRBV28|TRBJ2-7|.
TGTGCCAGCAGTCTACAGAGTTACGAGCAGTACTTC
CASSLQSYEQYF
>.|TRBV28|TRBJ1-2|TRBD1
TGTGCCAGCAGCACACAGGGGGACGGCTATGGCTACACCTTC
CASSTQGDGYGYTF